Shown below are 12 T cell receptor beta chains from a single sample sequenced in a study of shared clonotypes between healthy human individuals. Profiled with immunoSEQ multiplex PCR; TCRdb holds only in-frame clones, not every one. The table has about 1.5 million clones, around 95% seen once. The sequencing input was naive CD4+ T cells sorted from blood. Subset in this sample: CD45RA+ positively selected. The receptors were sampled from a man under 40 in good health.

This chain's CDR3 is CASSSDYMNTEAFF. The CDR3 DNA sequence: TGTGCCAGCAGCTCGGACTACATGAACACTGAAGCTTTCTTT. The gene calls are TRBV7-3 and TRBJ1-1, with D unclear. V lost 4 bases to trimming and J lost 0 bases, with 9 bases between them. The CDR3 loop spans 14 amino acids. Germline V gene data show CDR1 as SGHTA and CDR2 as FQGTGA.

This chain links TRBV28 with TRBJ2-3; 7 bases are a match to TRBD2. Germline V CDR1 and CDR2: MDHEN, SYDVKM. J lost 1 base, V lost 1 base, and 8 bases had no gene match. This CDR3 region has 17 residues. DNA for the CDR3: TGTGCCAGCAGTTTATTTCGGGGGGTAGGTGGCACAGATACGCAGTATTTT. Translated, it gives CASSLFRGVGGTDTQYF.

Turning to this clone: Within the sample, other DNA sequences also encode this same CDR3. The chain carries TRBV5-1 and TRBJ1-3; TRBD1 might be the D (6 bases). Germline assignment: CDR1 SGHRS and CDR2 YFSETQ. The length of the CDR3 is 14 residues. Trimming pared 3 bases from V and 2 bases from J, leaving 9 bases between. This chain's CDR3 is CASSSQGAGNTIYF. The CDR3 DNA follows: TGCGCCAGCAGCTCACAGGGTGCTGGAAACACCATATATTTT.

In the case of this clone: This same CDR3 is encoded by further DNA sequences in the sample. V gene TRBV19 combines with J gene TRBJ2-2; D remains ambiguous. Germline CDR1 is LNHDA and CDR2 is SQIVND (reference sequence). Trimming took off 2 bases at V and 8 bases at J, with 6 bases between the two ends. This CDR3 spans 12 amino acids. The CDR3 coding sequence is TGTGCCAGTAGTATATCACTAGGGGAGCTGTTTTTT. It yields the protein CASSISLGELFF.

Regarding this clone: Different DNA sequences within this sample yield the same CDR3. The chain is built from TRBV5-5 and TRBJ2-2; 10 positions match TRBD2. The germline CDR1 and CDR2 sequences are SGHKS and YYEKEE (reference sequence). V was clipped by 1 base and J by 0 bases; unmatched bases: 0. The CDR3 sequence is 16 residues long. The CDR3 DNA follows: TGTGCCAGCAGCTTGCTAGCGGGGGCGAACACCGGGGAGCTGTTTTTT. Its translation is CASSLLAGANTGELFF.

V is TRBV19 and J is TRBJ2-6, with D hard to call. Between the trimmed V and J ends, which lost 5 bases and 3 bases, there was a span of 14 bases. CDR1 is LNHDA, CDR2 SQIVND, per germline (reference sequence). CDR3 length: 16 amino acids. In DNA form, the CDR3 reads TGTGCCAGTAGTGGATTGGGCTGGGGTGGGGCCAACGTCCTGACTTTC. This encodes CASSGLGWGGANVLTF.

This chain uses TRBV7-9 with TRBJ2-3; possibly TRBD1 or TRBD2 for D (6 bases each). Looked up from germline, CDR1 is SEHNR and CDR2 is FQNEAQ (reference sequence). Trimming pared 1 base from V and 4 bases from J, leaving 18 bases between. CDR3 length: 17 amino acids. The CDR3 coding sequence is TGTGCCAGCAGCTTAGGTCGGGAGTGGGGGCTGGCAGATACGCAGTATTTT. Translation: CASSLGREWGLADTQYF. Supplemented by reference TRBV7-9 and TRBJ2-3, the full variable domain reads DTGVSQNPRHKITKRGQNVTFRCDPISEHNRLYWYRQTLGQGPEFLTYFQNEAQLEKSRLLSDRFSAERPKGSFSTLEIQRTEQGDSAMYLCASSLGREWGLADTQYFGPGTRLTVL.

The genes are TRBV29-1 and TRBJ2-5; a weak D match, TRBD2 (5 bases). CDR1 and CDR2 (germline): SQVTM, ANQGSEA. The CDR3 has 14 amino acids. The ends were cut back, 6 bases at V and 2 bases at J, with 16 bases in the middle. The CDR3 reads CSVLGGRGQETQYF. In nucleotides, the CDR3 is TGCAGCGTACTAGGAGGTCGGGGTCAAGAGACCCAGTACTTC.

The DNA of the CDR3 is TGTGCCAGCAGCAGAACAGGGGGCAACACCGGGGAGCTGTTTTTT. This translates into CASSRTGGNTGELFF. The rearrangement joins TRBV7-7 to TRBJ2-2; 9 positions agree with TRBD1. Germline-derived CDR1 and CDR2 are SSHAT and FNYEAQ (reference sequence). J was trimmed by 2 bases and V by 5 bases; bases with no gene match: 3. The CDR3 length is 15 residues.

V and J are TRBV23-1 and TRBJ1-5; a possible D gene is TRBD1 (6 bases). Being an ORF, TRBV23-1 has a function that is uncertain. This CDR3 spans 14 amino acids. Trimming left V 7 bases short and J 1 base short, with 11 bases between. The CDR3 reads CASIEGDSNQPQHF. The CDR3 DNA reads TGCGCCAGCATAGAGGGGGACAGCAATCAGCCCCAGCATTTT.

The V call is TRBV5-6, the J call TRBJ2-5; possible D gene TRBD1, 6 bases. V lost 3 bases to trimming and J lost 6 bases, with 18 bases between them. Germline CDR1 and CDR2: SGHDT and YYEEEE. There are 15 residues in the CDR3. CDR3 region: CASSSGQRDVKTQYF. The CDR3 coding sequence is TGTGCCAGCAGCTCCGGACAGAGAGATGTAAAGACCCAGTACTTC.

The V gene is TRBV5-4, the J gene TRBJ2-1; no firm D call. There are 16 residues in the CDR3. Per the germline V gene, CDR1 is SGHNT and CDR2 is YYREEE (reference sequence). Trimming removed 0 bases at V and 2 bases at J, with 12 bases between. CDR3 loop: CASSLGRQGTYNEQFF. The DNA for the CDR3 is TGTGCCAGCAGCTTGGGTCGACAAGGGACCTACAATGAGCAGTTCTTC.